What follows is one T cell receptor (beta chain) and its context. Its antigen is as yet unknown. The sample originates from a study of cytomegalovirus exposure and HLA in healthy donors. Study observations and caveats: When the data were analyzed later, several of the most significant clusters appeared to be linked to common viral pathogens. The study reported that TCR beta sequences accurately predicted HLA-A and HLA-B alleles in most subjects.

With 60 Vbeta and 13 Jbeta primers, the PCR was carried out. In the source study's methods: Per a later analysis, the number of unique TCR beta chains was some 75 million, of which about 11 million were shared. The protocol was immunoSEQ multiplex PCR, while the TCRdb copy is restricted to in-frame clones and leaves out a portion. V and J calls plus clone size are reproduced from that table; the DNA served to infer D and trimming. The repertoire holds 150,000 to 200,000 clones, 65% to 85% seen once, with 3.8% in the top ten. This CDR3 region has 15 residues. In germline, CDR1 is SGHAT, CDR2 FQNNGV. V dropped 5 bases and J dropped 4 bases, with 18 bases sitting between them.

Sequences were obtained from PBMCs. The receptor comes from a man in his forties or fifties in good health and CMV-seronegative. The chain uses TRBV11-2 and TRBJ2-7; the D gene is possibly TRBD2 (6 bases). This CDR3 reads CASSAIIGTVYEQYF. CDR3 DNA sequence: TGTGCCAGCAGCGCCATCATCGGGACTGTGTACGAGCAGTACTTC. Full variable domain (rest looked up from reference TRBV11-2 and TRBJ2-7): EAGVAQSPRYKIIEKRQSVAFWCNPISGHATLYWYQQILGQGPKLLIQFQNNGVVDDSQLPKDRFSAERLKGVDSTLKIQPAKLEDSAVYLCASSAIIGTVYEQYFGPGTRLTVT.